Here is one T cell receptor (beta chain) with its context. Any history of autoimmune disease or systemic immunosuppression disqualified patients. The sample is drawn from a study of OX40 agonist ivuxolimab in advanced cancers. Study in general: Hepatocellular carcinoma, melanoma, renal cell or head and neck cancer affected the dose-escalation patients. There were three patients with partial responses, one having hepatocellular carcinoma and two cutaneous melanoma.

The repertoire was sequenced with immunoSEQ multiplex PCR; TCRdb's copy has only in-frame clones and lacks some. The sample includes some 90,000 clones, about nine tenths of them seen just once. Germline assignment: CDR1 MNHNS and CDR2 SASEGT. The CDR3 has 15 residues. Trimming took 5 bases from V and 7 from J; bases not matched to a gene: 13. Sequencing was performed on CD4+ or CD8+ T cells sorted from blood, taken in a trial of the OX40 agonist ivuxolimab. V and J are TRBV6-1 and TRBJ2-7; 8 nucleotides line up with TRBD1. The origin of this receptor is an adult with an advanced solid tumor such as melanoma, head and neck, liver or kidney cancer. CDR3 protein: CASSSSQGQAGEQYF. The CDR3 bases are TGTGCCAGCAGTTCTTCTCAGGGACAGGCAGGGGAGCAGTACTTC.